These 30 T cell receptor beta chains came from one sample sequenced in a study of blood T cell repertoires in COVID-19. Profiling relied on immunoSEQ multiplex PCR, and the TCRdb table lists in-frame clones only, not all of them. The profile covers about 73,000 clones, with 80% to 85% appearing a single time and under 2% taken by the ten largest. Specimen: peripheral blood. All receptors derive from a woman aged 60 to 75 with acute or convalescent COVID-19.

The CDR3, as DNA: TGTGCCAGCAGTGGTCAGCGGGGGCCCCTCAATGAGCAGTTCTTC. This encodes CASSGQRGPLNEQFF. This chain joins TRBV28 and TRBJ2-1; TRBD2 matches at 8 bases. With 5 bases clipped from V and 6 bases from J, the junction kept 9 bases outside the gene matches. CDR3 size: 15 residues. Germline lookup yields CDR1 MDHEN and CDR2 SYDVKM.

The chain couples TRBV29-1 to TRBJ1-2, with TRBD1 matching over 8 bases. This CDR3 region has 14 residues. V dropped 6 bases and J dropped 1; count of bases not matched to a gene: 7. Germline V gene data show CDR1 as SQVTM and CDR2 as ANQGSEA. CDR3 protein: CSVEGTGVNYGYTF. Here the CDR3 DNA reads TGCAGCGTGGAGGGGACAGGAGTTAACTATGGCTACACCTTC.

This clone was counted between two and nine times. The chain is built from TRBV3-1 (or the pseudogene TRBV3-2) and TRBJ1-2; possible D gene TRBD1, 5 bases. The germline V gene encodes CDR1 LGHDT and CDR2 YNNKEL (reference sequence). V shed 1 base and J shed 0 bases, with 9 bases lying between them. The CDR3 consists of 15 residues. The CDR3, as DNA: TGTGCCAGCAGCCAAGCCCAGGGCCCTAACTATGGCTACACCTTC. As protein: CASSQAQGPNYGYTF.

This chain joins TRBV30 and TRBJ1-6; 7 positions match TRBD1. Germline values: CDR1 GTSNPN, CDR2 SVGIG (reference sequence). V lost 2 bases and J lost 11; bases outside the gene matches: 12. The CDR3 runs to 15 residues. The CDR3 protein is CAWSSSTGSVTPLHF. CDR3 sequence (DNA): TGTGCCTGGAGTTCCTCGACAGGGTCAGTCACACCCCTCCACTTT.

This chain uses TRBV6-5 with TRBJ1-5, with TRBD1 identical over 9 bases. Germline loops: CDR1 MNHEY, CDR2 SVGAGI. This CDR3 has 15 residues. The V gene end was trimmed by 7 bases and the J gene end by 0 bases; junction bases not matched to a gene: 4. The CDR3 loop is CASTWTGVSNQPQHF. The CDR3 DNA sequence: TGTGCCAGCACTTGGACAGGGGTTAGCAATCAGCCCCAGCATTTT.

The V gene is TRBV7-2, the J gene TRBJ2-7; D gene unclear. Germline V gene data show CDR1 as SGHTA and CDR2 as FQGNSA. The ends were cut back, 1 base at V and 3 bases at J, with 7 bases in the middle. The CDR3 totals 13 residues. The CDR3 nucleotides read TGTGCCAGCAGCTTAGAATCCTTCTACGAGCAGTACTTC. Translation: CASSLESFYEQYF.

The chain uses TRBV18 and TRBJ2-1, with 7 bases that match TRBD1. Trimming cost V 2 bases and J 2 bases; bases outside gene matches: 3. The CDR3 consists of 15 residues. CDR1 is KGHSH and CDR2 is LQKENI in the germline V gene. CDR3 protein: CASSPSQGAYNEQFF. The CDR3, as DNA: TGTGCCAGCTCACCATCGCAGGGGGCCTACAATGAGCAGTTCTTC.

The chain joins TRBV30 to TRBJ2-3; 10 nucleotides match TRBD1. With 5 bases clipped from V and 4 bases from J, the junction kept 12 bases outside the gene matches. Germline V gene data show CDR1 as GTSNPN and CDR2 as SVGIG (reference sequence). The length of the CDR3 is 16 residues. CDR3 DNA sequence: TGTGCCTGGGTTGGCCAGGGACAGGGGCGTGCAGATACGCAGTATTTT. This codes for CAWVGQGQGRADTQYF. The variable domain in full, with the rest retrieved from reference TRBV30 and TRBJ2-3, is SQTIHQWPATLVQPVGSPLSLECTVEGTSNPNLYWYRQAAGRGLQLLFYSVGIGQISSEVPQNLSASRPQDRQFILSSKKLLLSDSGFYLCAWVGQGQGRADTQYFGPGTRLTVL.

The J gene is TRBJ1-2, the V gene TRBV10-2; 8 bases map to TRBD1. CDR1 is WSHSY and CDR2 is SAAADI in the germline V gene. This CDR3 is built from 15 residues. V dropped 4 bases and J dropped 4; count of bases not matched to a gene: 8. CDR3: CASSAPGQGSYGYTF. CDR3 nucleotides: TGCGCCAGCAGTGCCCCAGGACAGGGATCCTATGGCTACACCTTC.

The chain has TRBV5-6 and TRBJ2-5; 10 positions match TRBD1. Per the germline V gene, CDR1 is SGHDT and CDR2 is YYEEEE. This CDR3 has 16 amino acids. J lost 5 bases, V lost 0 bases, and 7 bases had no gene match. In DNA, the CDR3 is TGTGCCAGCAGCTTGGACGGGACAGGGGTAAGGGAGACCCAGTACTTC. Amino acids: CASSLDGTGVRETQYF.

This clone was observed once. This chain links TRBV5-1 with TRBJ2-7; D not resolved. CDR1 is SGHRS and CDR2 is YFSETQ in the germline V gene. Between the trimmed V and J ends, which lost 1 base and 4 bases, there was a span of 15 bases. This CDR3 spans 15 amino acids. The CDR3, as DNA: TGCGCCAGCAGCTTGACAACAGCTTCAACTTACGAGCAGTACTTC. Translating gives CASSLTTASTYEQYF.

This chain connects TRBV25-1 to TRBJ1-2; D might be TRBD1 (5 bases). V was trimmed by 0 bases and J by 8 bases, leaving 13 bases between them. In germline, CDR1 is MGHDK, CDR2 SYGVNS. The length of the CDR3 is 14 residues. CDR3 in amino acids: CASSEYSGMRGYTF. The DNA for the CDR3 is TGTGCCAGCAGTGAATATTCAGGGATGCGGGGCTACACCTTC.

Only one count was recorded for this clone. The V gene is TRBV9, the J gene TRBJ2-7; 11 bases line up with TRBD1. This CDR3 has 14 amino acids. Germline V lookup: CDR1 SGDLS, CDR2 YYNGEE. Unmatched junction bases numbered 5, after V lost 3 bases and J lost 6 bases. The CDR3 bases are TGTGCCAGCAGCGCGGGACAGGGGGAAAGCGAGCAGTACTTC. Protein: CASSAGQGESEQYF.

The gene calls are TRBV12-3 or TRBV12-4 and TRBJ1-1; TRBD1 aligns across 7 bases. V lost 4 bases, J lost 10 bases, and 9 bases stayed unmatched. This CDR3 has 13 residues. The CDR3: CASSYDRVVSAFF. The CDR3 DNA follows: TGTGCCAGCAGTTACGACAGGGTAGTATCAGCTTTCTTT.

The chain joins TRBV7-2 to TRBJ2-2; 8 nucleotides agree with TRBD2. The V gene's germline CDR1 is SGHTA and CDR2 FQGNSA. This CDR3 spans 18 amino acids. Trimming removed 4 bases from V and 3 bases from J; junction bases left unmatched: 13. CDR3 DNA: TGTGCCAGCAGCTCGGGCAGCGGCCTAGCGGGTTACACCGGGGAGCTGTTTTTT. Protein: CASSSGSGLAGYTGELFF.

The CDR3 loop reads CAWSRSPAEAFF. The DNA of the CDR3 is TGTGCCTGGAGCCGGTCCCCGGCTGAAGCTTTCTTT. V usage is TRBV30 and J usage is TRBJ1-1; no definite D call. V lost 3 bases and J lost 6, with 11 bases in between. Germline CDR1 and CDR2: GTSNPN and SVGIG (reference sequence). The CDR3 spans 12 residues.

The chain uses TRBV14 and TRBJ2-3; TRBD1 matches 9 bases. Per the germline V gene, CDR1 is SGHDN and CDR2 is FVKESK. J lost 2 bases, V lost 4 bases, and 4 bases had no gene match. The CDR3 spans 15 residues. This CDR3 is CASSPRTGATDTQYF. CDR3 nucleotides: TGTGCCAGCAGCCCACGGACAGGGGCCACAGATACGCAGTATTTT. The full variable domain, its missing parts supplied by reference TRBV14 and TRBJ2-3, is EAGVTQFPSHSVIEKGQTVTLRCDPISGHDNLYWYRRVMGKEIKFLLHFVKESKQDESGMPNNRFLAERTGGTYSTLKVQPAELEDSGVYFCASSPRTGATDTQYFGPGTRLTVL.

The chain uses TRBV9 and TRBJ2-2; 7 nucleotides match TRBD1. The CDR3 contains 15 residues. Germline CDR1 reads SGDLS; CDR2 reads YYNGEE. Trimming cost V 4 bases and J 1 base; bases outside gene matches: 4. The CDR3, as DNA: TGTGCCAGCAGCCCAGGGACAGTGAACACCGGGGAGCTGTTTTTT. Encoded protein: CASSPGTVNTGELFF.

The V call is TRBV12-3 or TRBV12-4, the J call TRBJ1-1; D gene unclear. The V end was cut by 3 bases, the J end by 10 bases, with 12 bases between. CDR3 length: 12 residues. CDR3: CASSFSQSGAFF. In DNA form, the CDR3 reads TGTGCCAGCAGTTTTTCCCAGTCAGGAGCTTTCTTT.

The rearrangement links TRBV5-5 to TRBJ2-7; no firm D call. Trimming shortened V by 2 bases and J by 2 bases, and 8 bases separated the two germline ends. In germline, CDR1 is SGHKS, CDR2 YYEKEE (reference sequence). CDR3 length: 13 residues. In nucleotides, the CDR3 is TGTGCCAGCAGCTTTGGCTCTCCCTACGAGCAGTACTTC. Amino acid sequence: CASSFGSPYEQYF.

This chain's CDR3 is CASSSAGTSKETQYF. CDR3 in DNA: TGTGCCAGCAGCTCCGCTGGGACTAGTAAAGAGACCCAGTACTTC. The rearrangement uses TRBV5-4 and TRBJ2-5; 8 bases are a match to TRBD2. CDR3 length: 15 residues. Germline V gene data show CDR1 as SGHNT and CDR2 as YYREEE (reference sequence). V lost 3 bases and J lost 3; bases outside the gene matches: 7.

This chain uses TRBV9 with TRBJ2-1; 7 nucleotides agree with TRBD2. The CDR3 is 15 residues long. The junction had 9 bases not matched to a gene; V was cut back by 4 bases and J by 5 bases. Germline CDR1 is SGDLS and CDR2 is YYNGEE. The CDR3 reads CASSITGGGNNEQFF. CDR3 DNA: TGTGCCAGCAGCATAACCGGGGGAGGGAACAATGAGCAGTTCTTC.

This sequence joins TRBV7-8 and TRBJ1-5, with 7 bases identical to TRBD1. The germline CDR1 and CDR2 sequences are SGHVS and FQNEAQ. Losses at the gene ends were 4 bases for V and 4 bases for J; bases not matched to a gene: 7. The CDR3 is made up of 15 amino acids. The CDR3 nucleotides read TGTGCCAGCAGCTCGTCGGACAGGTTAAATCAGCCCCAGCATTTT. Translation: CASSSSDRLNQPQHF.

The chain couples TRBV27 to TRBJ1-4, with 8 bases lining up with TRBD1. Trimming at V came to 5 bases and at J to 7 bases, leaving 3 bases not matched to a gene. From germline, CDR1 is MNHEY and CDR2 SMNVEV (reference sequence). The CDR3 runs to 13 residues. The CDR3 reads CASSGQGGEKLFF. CDR3 coding DNA: TGTGCCAGCAGTGGACAGGGTGGTGAAAAACTGTTTTTT.

The V call is TRBV21-1, the J call TRBJ2-4; the table names TRBD1, a call not compared with the DNA. TRBV21-1 counts as a pseudogene. The CDR3 runs to 15 residues. DNA of the CDR3: TGTGCCAGCTTCGGTCGGCGCGCAGGGGGGAACATTCAGTACTTC. It specifies CASFGRRAGGNIQYF.

The chain links TRBV29-1 to TRBJ1-2; 12 positions match TRBD1. CDR1 is SQVTM and CDR2 is ANQGSEA in the germline V gene. With V trimmed by 6 bases and J by 7 bases, 9 bases remained unmatched. This CDR3 is 14 amino acids long. The chain's CDR3 is CSVGLGQGARGYTF. The CDR3 region has the DNA TGCAGCGTAGGACTGGGACAGGGGGCTCGTGGCTACACCTTC.

The CDR3 protein is CASSQDTGDLSGYTF. CDR3 DNA: TGTGCCAGCAGCCAAGATACAGGGGACCTCTCTGGCTACACCTTC. The V gene is TRBV3-1 (or the pseudogene TRBV3-2), the J gene TRBJ1-2; 7 bases map to TRBD1. The germline V gene has CDR1 LGHDT and CDR2 YNNKEL (reference sequence). The CDR3 spans 15 residues. Trimming cost V 0 bases and J 7 bases; bases outside gene matches: 8.

The V call is TRBV7-3, the J call TRBJ1-6; D is uncertain. Germline values: CDR1 SGHTA, CDR2 FQGTGA. V lost 1 base, J lost 4 bases, and 5 bases lay in between. The CDR3 sequence is 14 residues long. For the CDR3, the DNA is TGTGCCAGCAGCTTAAGTCATTATAATTCACCCCTCCACTTT. It is translated as CASSLSHYNSPLHF.

The chain has TRBV29-1 and TRBJ1-2; no definite D call. CDR1 is SQVTM and CDR2 is ANQGSEA in the germline V gene. This CDR3 spans 13 amino acids. V lost 3 bases and J lost 4, with 12 bases in between. The CDR3, as DNA: TGCAGCGTTGATTCCTCGGGGATCTATGGCTACACCTTC. It specifies CSVDSSGIYGYTF.

This clone has a single count. The chain carries TRBV24-1 and TRBJ2-1; 14 bases align to TRBD2. This CDR3 contains 14 residues. With V trimmed by 10 bases and J by 4 bases, 2 bases remained unmatched. Looked up from germline, CDR1 is KGHDR and CDR2 is SFDVKD. CDR3 region: CATGLAGAYNEQFF. The CDR3, as DNA: TGTGCCACGGGACTAGCGGGAGCTTACAATGAGCAGTTCTTC.